What follows are 21 T cell receptor beta chains derived from one specimen sequenced in a study of blood T cell repertoires in COVID-19. Profiled with immunoSEQ multiplex PCR; TCRdb holds only in-frame clones, not every one. The sample carries 190,000 or so clones, around 82% recorded once. The sequenced material came from peripheral blood. The receptors come from an elderly woman with acute or convalescent COVID-19.

The chain carries TRBV3-1 (or the pseudogene TRBV3-2) and TRBJ1-1, with D tentatively TRBD1 (6 bases). Germline V gene sequence: CDR1 LGHDT, CDR2 YNNKEL (reference sequence). The CDR3 is 16 amino acids. V dropped 2 bases and J dropped 4 bases, with 17 bases sitting between them. The CDR3: CASSQSPQQGRTEAFF. The CDR3 nucleotides are TGTGCCAGCAGCCAATCACCCCAACAGGGACGCACTGAAGCTTTCTTT.

The V call is TRBV6-5, the J call TRBJ1-1, with no clear D. Trimming removed 6 bases at V and 1 base at J, with 12 bases between. The CDR3 has 14 residues. CDR1 MNHEY and CDR2 SVGAGI come from the germline V gene. The DNA of the CDR3 is TGTGCCAGCAGCCGAGGCGGCCAGAACACTGAAGCTTTCTTT. Translation gives CASSRGGQNTEAFF.

The V gene is TRBV6-1, the J gene TRBJ1-2; maybe TRBD1 (5 bases). The V gene lost 0 bases and the J gene lost 2 bases, with 10 bases spanning the gap. Germline loops: CDR1 MNHNS, CDR2 SASEGT. The CDR3 is 15 amino acids. As DNA, the CDR3 is TGTGCCAGCAGTGAAGCAGGGTGGGGCAACTATGGCTACACCTTC. It yields the protein CASSEAGWGNYGYTF.

The chain employs TRBV2 and TRBJ2-7, with TRBD2 matching 7 bases. Germline lookup yields CDR1 SNHLY and CDR2 FYNNEI. Unmatched junction bases numbered 6, after V lost 7 bases and J lost 3 bases. The CDR3 contains 13 residues. The CDR3 nucleotides read TGTGCCAGCAATGGGGGGGATCGCTACGAGCAGTACTTC. It codes for CASNGGDRYEQYF.

The chain links TRBV19 to TRBJ2-3; 11 bases agree with TRBD2. This CDR3 has 17 amino acids. Germline trimming cut 4 bases from V and 0 bases from J; bases unmatched to any gene: 6. Germline lookup yields CDR1 LNHDA and CDR2 SQIVND (reference sequence). The CDR3 DNA reads as TGTGCCAGTAGTAAGGCGGCTAGCGGGGGGAGCACAGATACGCAGTATTTT. Its protein product is CASSKAASGGSTDTQYF.

The chain carries TRBV18 and TRBJ1-6, with 7 bases lining up with TRBD1. V shed 2 bases and J 9 bases; nucleotides not matched to a gene: 10. The V gene's germline CDR1 is KGHSH and CDR2 LQKENI. The CDR3 is made up of 16 amino acids. In DNA, the CDR3 is TGTGCCAGCTCACCAAACTCCGGACAGGAAAGTTCACCCCTCCACTTT. It encodes CASSPNSGQESSPLHF.

The V gene is TRBV10-3, the J gene TRBJ1-1; D unclear. V lost 6 bases and J lost 4, with 15 bases in between. The CDR3 contains 14 residues. Germline CDR1 ENHRY, CDR2 SYGVKD. CDR3 amino acids: CAIRTGQEGTEAFF. The DNA of the CDR3 is TGTGCCATCAGGACGGGCCAGGAGGGCACTGAAGCTTTCTTT.

The rearrangement uses TRBV7-9 and TRBJ1-1, with 7 nucleotides matching TRBD1. The CDR3 sequence is 15 residues long. CDR1 is SEHNR and CDR2 is FQNEAQ in the germline V gene (reference sequence). Trimming cost V 2 bases and J 10 bases; bases outside gene matches: 13. CDR3 sequence reads: CASSLPGTARSGAFF. The CDR3, as DNA: TGTGCCAGCAGCTTACCGGGGACAGCCCGCTCCGGAGCTTTCTTT.

V and J are TRBV5-8 and TRBJ1-2; D may be TRBD1 (5 bases). CDR3 size: 17 residues. Trimming removed 4 bases from V and 4 bases from J, with 23 bases in between. Germline loops: CDR1 SGHTS, CDR2 YDEGEE. In DNA form, the CDR3 reads TGTGCCAGCAGCCTCGGGGGAAGCCCCGCCTGGAGCTATGGCTACACCTTC. It is translated as CASSLGGSPAWSYGYTF. Supplemented by reference TRBV5-8 and TRBJ1-2, the full variable domain reads EAGVTQSPTHLIKTRGQQATLRCSPISGHTSVYWYQQALGLGLQFLLWYDEGEERNRGNFPPRFSGRQFPNYSSELNVNALELEDSALYLCASSLGGSPAWSYGYTFGSGTRLTVV.

In its sample, this clone was seen once. The genes are TRBV4-1 and TRBJ2-2; D is perhaps TRBD1 (7 bases). V lost 1 base to trimming and J lost 4 bases, with 16 bases between them. The CDR3 is made up of 17 amino acids. The germline V gene has CDR1 MGHRA and CDR2 YSYEKL. CDR3 DNA: TGCGCCAGCAGCCAAGGGCGAACAGGGGACTTCACCGGGGAGCTGTTTTTT. Its translation is CASSQGRTGDFTGELFF.

This chain links TRBV15 with TRBJ2-7, with unresolved D. The CDR3 consists of 15 residues. V gave up 0 bases and J gave up 1 base, with 10 bases separating them. CDR1 LNHNV and CDR2 YYDKDF come from the germline V gene (reference sequence). The CDR3 region has the DNA TGTGCCACCAGCAGAGATTTTGGCAGATCCTACGAGCAGTACTTC. It specifies CATSRDFGRSYEQYF.

The rearrangement uses TRBV7-2 and TRBJ1-2; 9 bases line up with TRBD1. Germline trimming cut 3 bases from V and 6 bases from J; bases unmatched to any gene: 5. The CDR3 is 14 residues long. The germline V gene has CDR1 SGHTA and CDR2 FQGNSA. This CDR3 reads CASSLTGGKDGYTF. In nucleotides, the CDR3 is TGTGCCAGCAGCTTGACAGGGGGTAAAGATGGCTACACCTTC.

V and J are TRBV5-1 and TRBJ1-1; 11 nucleotides agree with TRBD1. The CDR3 loop spans 13 amino acids. CDR1 is SGHRS, CDR2 YFSETQ, per germline. Losses at the gene ends were 3 bases for V and 6 bases for J; bases not matched to a gene: 1. The CDR3 coding sequence is TGCGCCAGCAGCTCGGGACAGGGGGCTGAAGCTTTCTTT. This translates into CASSSGQGAEAFF.

The gene calls are TRBV7-8 and TRBJ2-2; 12 positions match TRBD1. Germline V gives CDR1 SGHVS, CDR2 FQNEAQ. With 4 bases clipped from V and 9 bases from J, the junction kept 9 bases outside the gene matches. CDR3 length: 16 residues. The CDR3 loop is CASSSRGTGGYWELFF. Here the CDR3 DNA reads TGTGCCAGCAGCTCGAGGGGGACAGGGGGCTATTGGGAGCTGTTTTTT. Variable domain in full (rest from reference TRBV7-8 and TRBJ2-2): GAGVSQSPRYKVAKRGQDVALRCDPISGHVSLFWYQQALGQGPEFLTYFQNEAQLDKSGLPSDRFFAERPEGSVSTLKIQRTQQEDSAVYLCASSSRGTGGYWELFFGEGSRLTVL.

The chain is built from TRBV5-1 and TRBJ1-1; possible D gene TRBD1, 5 bases. Trimming took 1 base from V and 1 from J, leaving 8 bases between them. Germline CDR1 is SGHRS and CDR2 is YFSETQ. The length of the CDR3 is 14 residues. In nucleotides, the CDR3 is TGCGCCAGCAGCTTGCAAACAGGGAACACTGAAGCTTTCTTT. This codes for CASSLQTGNTEAFF. The entire variable domain, with the rest obtained from reference TRBV5-1 and TRBJ1-1, is as follows: KAGVTQTPRYLIKTRGQQVTLSCSPISGHRSVSWYQQTPGQGLQFLFEYFSETQRNKGNFPGRFSGRQFSNSRSEMNVSTLELGDSALYLCASSLQTGNTEAFFGQGTRLTVV.

In its sample, this clone was seen once. The chain carries TRBV19 and TRBJ2-7; 12 bases align to TRBD1. CDR3 length equals 16 residues. V dropped 6 bases and J dropped 7; count of bases not matched to a gene: 13. Germline V gene lookup returns CDR1 LNHDA and CDR2 SQIVND (reference sequence). As DNA, the CDR3 is TGTGCCAGTAGGAGGCAGCTGGGACAGGGGGCGAAAGAGCAGTACTTC. As protein: CASRRQLGQGAKEQYF.

This clone was seen ten or more times. The J gene is TRBJ2-1, the V gene TRBV19; TRBD2 is a possible D gene (6 bases). The CDR3 has 13 residues. Trimming left V 5 bases short and J 8 bases short, with 13 bases between. Germline V gives CDR1 LNHDA, CDR2 SQIVND (reference sequence). This CDR3 reads CASSVWGEHEQFF. CDR3 bases: TGTGCCAGTAGTGTCTGGGGGGAACATGAGCAGTTCTTC. The variable domain in full, with the rest retrieved from reference TRBV19 and TRBJ2-1, is DGGITQSPKYLFRKEGQNVTLSCEQNLNHDAMYWYRQDPGQGLRLIYYSQIVNDFQKGDIAEGYSVSREKKESFPLTVTSAQKNPTAFYLCASSVWGEHEQFFGPGTRLTVL.

This clone was seen just once. The CDR3 bases are TGTGCCAGTACGGGGTCGGGGGGGCAGTTCTTC. Amino acids: CASTGSGGQFF. This chain uses TRBV19 with TRBJ2-1; TRBD2 matches at 7 bases. Germline loops: CDR1 LNHDA, CDR2 SQIVND (reference sequence). This CDR3 has 11 residues. V was clipped by 7 bases and J by 12 bases; unmatched bases: 6.

V and J are TRBV18 and TRBJ1-3, with D uncertain. The CDR3 has 16 residues. In germline, CDR1 is KGHSH, CDR2 LQKENI. The V and J ends lost 2 bases and 4 bases respectively, with 15 bases between them. CDR3 region: CASSPGPGSAGNTIYF. The DNA for the CDR3 is TGTGCCAGCTCACCAGGACCGGGATCGGCCGGAAACACCATATATTTT.

The J gene is TRBJ2-1, the V gene TRBV4-1; D ambiguous. The CDR3 runs 17 residues. V lost 4 bases to trimming and J lost 1 base, with 17 bases between them. Germline CDR1 and CDR2: MGHRA and YSYEKL. CDR3 sequence reads: CASSPGLSKKSYNEQFF. CDR3 DNA: TGCGCCAGCAGCCCCGGTCTAAGCAAAAAGTCCTACAATGAGCAGTTCTTC.

Written as DNA, the CDR3 is TGTGCCAGCTCCCGCGAGCGGACTACGAGCTCTGGAAACACCATATATTTT. This sequence encodes CASSRERTTSSGNTIYF. The chain recombines TRBV18 with TRBJ1-3; no clear D. Trimming left V 6 bases short and J 0 bases short, with 18 bases between. CDR3 length equals 17 residues. CDR1 is KGHSH and CDR2 is LQKENI in the germline V gene.